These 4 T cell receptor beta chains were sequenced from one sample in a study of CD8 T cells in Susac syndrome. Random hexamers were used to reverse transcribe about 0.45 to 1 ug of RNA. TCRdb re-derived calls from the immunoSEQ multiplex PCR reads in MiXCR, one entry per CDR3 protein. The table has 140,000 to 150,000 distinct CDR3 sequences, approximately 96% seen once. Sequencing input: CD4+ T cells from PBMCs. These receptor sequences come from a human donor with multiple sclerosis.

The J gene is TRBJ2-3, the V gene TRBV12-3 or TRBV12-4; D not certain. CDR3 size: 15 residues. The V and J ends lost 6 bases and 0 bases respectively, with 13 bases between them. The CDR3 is CASSPRRSSTDTQYF. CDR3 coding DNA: TGTGCCAGCAGCCCCAGGCGGAGTAGCACAGATACGCAGTATTTT.

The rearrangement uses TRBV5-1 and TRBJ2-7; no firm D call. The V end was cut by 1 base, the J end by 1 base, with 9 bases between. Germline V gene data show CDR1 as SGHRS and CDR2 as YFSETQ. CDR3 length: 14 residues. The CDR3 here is CASSLSVTSYEQYF. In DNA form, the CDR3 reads TGCGCCAGCAGCTTGTCAGTAACATCCTACGAGCAGTACTTC.

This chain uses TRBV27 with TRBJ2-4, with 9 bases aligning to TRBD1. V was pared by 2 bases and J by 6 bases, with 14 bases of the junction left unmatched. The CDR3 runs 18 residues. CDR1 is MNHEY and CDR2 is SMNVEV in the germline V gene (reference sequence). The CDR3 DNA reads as TGTGCCAGCAGTTTAAACACAGGGGGCCGTGGTTGGGGAAACATTCAGTACTTC. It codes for CASSLNTGGRGWGNIQYF.

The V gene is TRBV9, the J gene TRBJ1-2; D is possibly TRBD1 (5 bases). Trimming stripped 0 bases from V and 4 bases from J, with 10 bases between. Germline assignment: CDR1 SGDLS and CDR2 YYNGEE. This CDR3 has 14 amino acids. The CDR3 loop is CASSVGDGIYGYTF. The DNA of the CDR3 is TGTGCCAGCAGCGTAGGGGACGGAATCTATGGCTACACCTTC.